One sample yielded the 11 T cell receptor beta chains listed below, sequenced in a study of regulatory T cells in long-lasting Graves disease. Time point in this sample: newly diagnosed GD, antithyroid drugs for less than 3 months. With RNA extracted from PBMCs as input, the TCR library was made. HTBI primers from iRepertoire and Arm-PCR of CDR3 regions yielded the TCR beta libraries. TCRdb reprocessed the multiplex PCR reads via MiXCR and lists one record per CDR3 protein. The sample lists under 400,000 distinct CDR3 sequences, around 17% seen once, with less than 35% in the top ten. In addition, the sample was reused for a study of T cells in Graves' hyperthyroidism and ophthalmopathy.

The input for sequencing was peripheral blood mononuclear cells (PBMCs), taken at new diagnosis, from a patient treated with antithyroid drugs. The receptors were gathered from a middle-aged man with Graves disease.

This clonotype was seen at least ten times. The chain employs TRBV28 and TRBJ2-5; 7 bases fit TRBD2. The CDR3 extends over 16 amino acids. The germline CDR1 and CDR2 sequences are MDHEN and SYDVKM. V gave up 5 bases and J gave up 4 bases; unmatched junction bases: 13. The CDR3 protein is CASSLGAGYTRETQYF. The CDR3 DNA reads TGTGCCAGCAGTCTAGGAGCGGGGTATACCAGAGAGACCCAGTACTTC. Together with reference TRBV28 and TRBJ2-5, the CDR3 gives the full variable domain: DVKVTQSSRYLVKRTGEKVFLECVQDMDHENMFWYRQDPGLGLRLIYFSYDVKMKEKGDIPEGYSVSREKKERFSLILESASTNQTSMYLCASSLGAGYTRETQYFGPGTRLLVL.

In this sample, this clonotype turned up a few times. The V and J genes are TRBV7-2 and TRBJ1-3; D not resolved. This CDR3 is 15 amino acids long. Germline V gene lookup returns CDR1 SGHTA and CDR2 FQGNSA. Trimming shortened V by 4 bases and J by 3 bases, and 13 bases separated the two germline ends. CDR3 DNA: TGTGCCAGCAGCTCGGTCCTCGGGTTTGGAAACACCATATATTTT. It specifies CASSSVLGFGNTIYF. The full variable domain, with the rest looked up from reference TRBV7-2 and TRBJ1-3, is GAGVSQSPSNKVTEKGKDVELRCDPISGHTALYWYRQSLGQGLEFLIYFQGNSAPDKSGLPSDRFSAERTGGSVSTLTIQRTQQEDSAVYLCASSSVLGFGNTIYFGEGSWLTVV.

This clonotype was detected ten times or more. This rearrangement joins TRBV5-1 to TRBJ2-3; D remains unclear. The V end lost 0 bases, the J end lost 6 bases, and 11 bases lay between the germline ends. The CDR3 is made up of 14 amino acids. Germline V CDR1 and CDR2: SGHRS, YFSETQ. Here the CDR3 reads CASSLDGAVDTQYF. DNA of the CDR3: TGCGCCAGCAGCTTGGACGGTGCCGTGGATACGCAGTATTTT.

This chain links TRBV3-1 with TRBJ1-1, with D uncertain. CDR3 length: 15 residues. CDR1 is LGHDT, CDR2 YNNKEL, per germline (reference sequence). The germline V and J ends were trimmed by 2 bases and 1 base, with 11 bases remaining between them. CDR3: CASSQPKGPNTEAFF. In DNA form, the CDR3 reads TGTGCCAGCAGCCAACCCAAGGGCCCGAACACTGAAGCTTTCTTT. The entire variable domain, with the rest obtained from reference TRBV3-1 and TRBJ1-1, is as follows: DTAVSQTPKYLVTQMGNDKSIKCEQNLGHDTMYWYKQDSKKFLKIMFSYNNKELIINETVPNRFSPKSPDKAHLNLHINSLELGDSAVYFCASSQPKGPNTEAFFGQGTRLTVV.

This clonotype was picked up a small number of times. The chain carries TRBV11-1 and TRBJ2-3; 8 bases agree with TRBD2. Germline V gene data show CDR1 as SGHAT and CDR2 as FQDESV (reference sequence). V gave up 0 bases and J gave up 1 base; unmatched junction bases: 3. The CDR3 totals 16 residues. CDR3 nucleotides: TGTGCCAGCAGCTTAGCTCCAGCGGGGGGCACAGATACGCAGTATTTT. Encoded protein: CASSLAPAGGTDTQYF.

This clonotype was counted ten times or more. The chain carries TRBV12-3 or TRBV12-4 and TRBJ1-4; TRBD1 matches 10 bases. The CDR3 consists of 14 residues. After removal of 6 bases from V and 7 bases from J, the junction contained 5 bases not matched to a gene. Written as DNA, the CDR3 is TGTGCCAGCAGCTTGACAGGGGGCGGTGAAAAACTGTTTTTT. Translated, it gives CASSLTGGGEKLFF.

The gene calls are TRBV4-2 and TRBJ1-4, with 9 bases identical to TRBD1. The CDR3 has 14 amino acids. Unmatched junction bases numbered 4, after V lost 1 base and J lost 10 bases. The germline CDR1 and CDR2 sequences are LGHNA and YNFKEQ. The CDR3 is CASSQASDRGKLFF. The DNA for the CDR3 is TGTGCCAGCAGCCAAGCTTCGGACAGGGGAAAACTGTTTTTT.

As regards this clonotype: A single base separates this from a much larger clone, so it may be a read error. This rearrangement joins TRBV5-1 to TRBJ1-6; D ambiguous. Trimming removed 0 bases at V and 12 bases at J, with 19 bases between. CDR3 length: 16 residues. Germline values: CDR1 SGHRS, CDR2 YFSETQ. The CDR3 sequence is CASSLAPGRSDLPLHF. The CDR3 region has the DNA TGCGCCAGCAGCTTGGCCCCAGGAAGGTCCGATTTACCCCTCCACTTT.

The rearrangement joins TRBV6-1 to TRBJ1-4; D call uncertain. Looked up from germline, CDR1 is MNHNS and CDR2 is SASEGT. Trimming stripped 6 bases from V and 11 bases from J, with 13 bases between. The CDR3 totals 12 residues. The CDR3 region is CASSPNWEKLFF. The CDR3 DNA is TGTGCCAGCAGCCCAAATTGGGAGAAACTGTTTTTT.

The V gene is TRBV11-2, the J gene TRBJ1-1; D call uncertain. V lost 5 bases and J 1 base, leaving 23 bases between the germline ends. The CDR3 has 18 amino acids. In germline, CDR1 is SGHAT, CDR2 FQNNGV. The CDR3 region has the DNA TGTGCCAGCAGCCCCTTGACCGGGATCCTAACCAAGAACACTGAAGCTTTCTTT. Protein sequence: CASSPLTGILTKNTEAFF. The full variable domain, with the rest looked up from reference TRBV11-2 and TRBJ1-1, is EAGVAQSPRYKIIEKRQSVAFWCNPISGHATLYWYQQILGQGPKLLIQFQNNGVVDDSQLPKDRFSAERLKGVDSTLKIQPAKLEDSAVYLCASSPLTGILTKNTEAFFGQGTRLTVV.

Ten or more counts support this clonotype. This sequence joins TRBV18 and TRBJ2-7, with TRBD1 matching over 9 bases. The CDR3 loop spans 15 amino acids. Losses at the gene ends were 3 bases for V and 7 bases for J; bases not matched to a gene: 10. Germline assignment: CDR1 KGHSH and CDR2 LQKENI. The CDR3 loop reads CASSPSGTGSREQYF. CDR3 in DNA: TGTGCCAGCTCACCGTCCGGGACAGGGTCGCGAGAGCAGTACTTC.